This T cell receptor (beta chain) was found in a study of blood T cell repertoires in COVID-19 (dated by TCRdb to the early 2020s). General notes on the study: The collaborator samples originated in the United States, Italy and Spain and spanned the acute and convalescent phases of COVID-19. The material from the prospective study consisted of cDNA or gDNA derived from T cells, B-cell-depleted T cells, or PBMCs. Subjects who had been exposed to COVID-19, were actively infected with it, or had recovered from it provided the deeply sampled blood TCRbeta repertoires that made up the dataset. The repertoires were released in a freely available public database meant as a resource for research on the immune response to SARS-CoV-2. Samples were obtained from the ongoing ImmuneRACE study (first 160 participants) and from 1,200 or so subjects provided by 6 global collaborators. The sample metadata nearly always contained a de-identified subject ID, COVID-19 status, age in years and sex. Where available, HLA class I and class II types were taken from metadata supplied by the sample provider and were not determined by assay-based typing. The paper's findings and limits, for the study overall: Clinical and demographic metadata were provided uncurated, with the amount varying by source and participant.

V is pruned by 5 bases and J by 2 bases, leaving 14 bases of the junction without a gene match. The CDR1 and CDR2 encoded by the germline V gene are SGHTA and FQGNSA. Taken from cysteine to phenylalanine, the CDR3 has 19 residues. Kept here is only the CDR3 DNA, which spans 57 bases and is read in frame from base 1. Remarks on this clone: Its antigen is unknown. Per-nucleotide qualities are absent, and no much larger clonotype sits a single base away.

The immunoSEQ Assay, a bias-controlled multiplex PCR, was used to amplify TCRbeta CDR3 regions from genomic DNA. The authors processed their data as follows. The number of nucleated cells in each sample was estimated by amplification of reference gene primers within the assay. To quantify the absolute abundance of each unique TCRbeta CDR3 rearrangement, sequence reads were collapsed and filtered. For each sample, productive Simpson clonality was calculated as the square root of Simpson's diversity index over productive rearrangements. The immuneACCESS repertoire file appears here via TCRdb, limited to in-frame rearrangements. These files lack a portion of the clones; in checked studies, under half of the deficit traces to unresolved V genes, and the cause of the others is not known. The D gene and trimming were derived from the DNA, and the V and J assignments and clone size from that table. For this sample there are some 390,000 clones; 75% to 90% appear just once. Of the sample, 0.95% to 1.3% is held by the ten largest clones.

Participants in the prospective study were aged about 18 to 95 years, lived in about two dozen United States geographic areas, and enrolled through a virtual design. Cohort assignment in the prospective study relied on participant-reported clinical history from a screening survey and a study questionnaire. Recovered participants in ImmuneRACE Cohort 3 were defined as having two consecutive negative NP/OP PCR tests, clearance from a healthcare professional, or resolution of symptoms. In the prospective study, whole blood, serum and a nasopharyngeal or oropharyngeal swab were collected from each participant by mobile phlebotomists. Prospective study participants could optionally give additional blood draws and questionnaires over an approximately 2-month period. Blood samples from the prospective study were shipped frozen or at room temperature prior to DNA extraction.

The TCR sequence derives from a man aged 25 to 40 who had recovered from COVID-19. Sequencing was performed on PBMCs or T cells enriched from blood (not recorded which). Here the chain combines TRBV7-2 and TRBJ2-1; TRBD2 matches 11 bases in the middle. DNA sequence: TGTGCCAGCAGCCGCAAAACTAGCGGGAGCTTTATCCCCTACAATGAGCAGTTCTTC. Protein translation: CASSRKTSGSFIPYNEQFF.